Listed below are T cell receptor beta chains from one sample, sequenced in a study of cytomegalovirus exposure and HLA in healthy donors. Profiling relied on immunoSEQ multiplex PCR, and the TCRdb table lists in-frame clones only, not all of them. Recorded for this sample: tens of thousands of clones. Material: PBMCs. The receptors derive from a female donor in good health and CMV-seropositive. CDR3s include the opening cysteine and the closing phenylalanine or tryptophan. Each record gives: V gene, D gene, J gene, CDR3 length, CDR3 DNA, CDR3 protein. The D gene is left open where the match is weak.

V: TRBV28
D: NA
J: TRBJ2-7
length: 12
DNA: TGTGCCAGCGGGGGACAACTCTACGAGCAGTACTTC
CDR3: CASGGQLYEQYF

V: TRBV29-1
D: TRBD1
J: TRBJ1-1
length: 14
DNA: TGCAGCGTTGAGGCGCAGGGGGCAGGGACTGAAGCTTTCTTT
CDR3: CSVEAQGAGTEAFF

V: TRBV2
D: TRBD1
J: TRBJ1-2
length: 14
DNA: TGTGCCAGCAGCGCGACAGGGGCTAACTATGGCTACACCTTC
CDR3: CASSATGANYGYTF

V: TRBV9
D: NA
J: TRBJ2-3
length: 15
DNA: TGTGCCAGCAGCGTAGGGGCCACGTATACAGATACGCAGTATTTT
CDR3: CASSVGATYTDTQYF

V: TRBV29-1
D: TRBD1
J: TRBJ2-7
length: 13
DNA: TGCAGCGTTGATGGACAGGGGGCGTACGAGCAGTACTTC
CDR3: CSVDGQGAYEQYF

V: TRBV4-1
D: TRBD1
J: TRBJ1-5
length: 16
DNA: TGCGCCAGCAGCCAAGTCACGGCGACAGGGAATCAGCCCCAGCATTTT
CDR3: CASSQVTATGNQPQHF

V: TRBV9
D: NA
J: TRBJ1-4
length: 16
DNA: TGTGCCAGCAGCGTAGGGGGAACAGGGACTAATGAAAAACTGTTTTTT
CDR3: CASSVGGTGTNEKLFF

V: TRBV10-3
D: NA
J: TRBJ2-7
length: 12
DNA: TGTGCCATCAGTGAGGGGGCATACGAGCAGTACTTC
CDR3: CAISEGAYEQYF

V: TRBV19
D: NA
J: TRBJ2-7
length: 14
DNA: TGTGCCAGTGGGCCGCAAGGGGGACCGTACGAGCAGTACTTC
CDR3: CASGPQGGPYEQYF

V: TRBV5-1
D: TRBD2
J: TRBJ2-5
length: 15
DNA: TGCGCCAGCAGCTTGGCTGGCGGGGGAGTAGAGACCCAGTACTTC
CDR3: CASSLAGGGVETQYF

V: TRBV5-1
D: TRBD1
J: TRBJ1-6
length: 15
DNA: TGCGCCAGCAGCGTGACAGGGGGCGAAAATTCACCCCTCCACTTT
CDR3: CASSVTGGENSPLHF

V: TRBV7-9
D: TRBD2
J: TRBJ2-1
length: 15
DNA: TGTGCCAGCAGCTTACCGGGGAGGGCCTGGGGTGAGCAGTTCTTC
CDR3: CASSLPGRAWGEQFF

V: TRBV13
D: TRBD1
J: TRBJ2-5
length: 14
DNA: TGTGCCAGCAGCCAATTTGACAGGGGAGAGACCCAGTACTTC
CDR3: CASSQFDRGETQYF

V: TRBV5-1
D: NA
J: TRBJ2-3
length: 13
DNA: TGCGCCAGCAGCTTGCGGGACACAGATACGCAGTATTTT
CDR3: CASSLRDTDTQYF

V: TRBV9
D: NA
J: TRBJ1-3
length: 14
DNA: TGTGCCAGCAGCGTCGGAAACAGTGGAAACACCATATATTTT
CDR3: CASSVGNSGNTIYF

V: TRBV29-1
D: NA
J: TRBJ2-3
length: 13
DNA: TGCAGCGCTCGGCGGCCAGACACAGATACGCAGTATTTT
CDR3: CSARRPDTDTQYF

V: TRBV6-5
D: NA
J: TRBJ1-5
length: 13
DNA: TGTGCCAGCAGTTACTACTACGGTCAGCCCCAGCATTTT
CDR3: CASSYYYGQPQHF

V: TRBV6-5
D: TRBD1
J: TRBJ2-3
length: 14
DNA: TGTGCCAGCAGGGAGACAGGGGGCACAGATACGCAGTATTTT
CDR3: CASRETGGTDTQYF

V: TRBV7-3
D: TRBD2
J: TRBJ2-3
length: 15
DNA: TGTGCCAGCAGCCGACAGCGGGGCCTCACAGATACGCAGTATTTT
CDR3: CASSRQRGLTDTQYF

V: TRBV5-1
D: TRBD1
J: TRBJ2-5
length: 14
DNA: TGCGCCAGCAGCAGAACAGGGGGTGGAGAGACCCAGTACTTC
CDR3: CASSRTGGGETQYF

V: TRBV10-1
D: NA
J: TRBJ2-7
length: 13
DNA: TGCGCCAGGAGGAGAGGGCCCGCCTACGAGCAGTACTTC
CDR3: CARRRGPAYEQYF

V: TRBV18
D: TRBD1
J: TRBJ2-3
length: 16
DNA: TGTGCCAGCTCACCAGGGACAGGACGAGGCACAGATACGCAGTATTTT
CDR3: CASSPGTGRGTDTQYF